This TCR beta chain stems from a study of T cells expressing NK-cell markers. TCRdb re-called the 5' RACE reads, yielding one record per CDR3 amino acid sequence without DNA. The repertoire shows approximately 550,000 distinct CDR3 sequences; the top ten hold approximately 3.6%. The germline CDR1 and CDR2 sequences are LNHNV and YYDKDF (reference sequence). The CDR3 spans 12 residues. The sample was blood T cells: a sorted CD56 or NKG2C T cell subset, CD4+ or CD8+ T cells, or bulk PBMC T cells (not recorded which). The chain is built from TRBV15 and TRBJ2-1; the TCRdb call, TRBD2, lacks DNA for checking. The TCR sequence derives from a man younger than 30 in good health. CDR3 region: CATKREGNEQFF. The full variable domain, completed using reference TRBV15 and TRBJ2-1, is DAMVIQNPRYQVTQFGKPVTLSCSQTLNHNVMYWYQQKSSQAPKLLFHYYDKDFNNEADTPDNFQSRRPNTSFCFLDIRSPGLGDTAMYLCATKREGNEQFFGPGTRLTVL.